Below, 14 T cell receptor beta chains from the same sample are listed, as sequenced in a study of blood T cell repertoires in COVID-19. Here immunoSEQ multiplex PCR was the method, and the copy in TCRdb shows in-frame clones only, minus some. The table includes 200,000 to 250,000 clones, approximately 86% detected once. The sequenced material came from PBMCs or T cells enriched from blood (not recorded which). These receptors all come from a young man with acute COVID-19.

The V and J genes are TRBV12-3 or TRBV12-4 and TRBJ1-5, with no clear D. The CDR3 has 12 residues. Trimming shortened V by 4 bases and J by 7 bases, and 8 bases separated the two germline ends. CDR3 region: CASSSELQPQHF. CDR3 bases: TGTGCCAGCAGTTCGGAGTTACAGCCCCAGCATTTT.

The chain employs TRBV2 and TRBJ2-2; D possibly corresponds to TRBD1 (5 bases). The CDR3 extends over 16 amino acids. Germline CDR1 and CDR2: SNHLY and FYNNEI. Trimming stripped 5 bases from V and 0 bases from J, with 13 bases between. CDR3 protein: CASSPPLGPNTGELFF. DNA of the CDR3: TGTGCCAGCAGTCCCCCTTTGGGGCCGAACACCGGGGAGCTGTTTTTT.

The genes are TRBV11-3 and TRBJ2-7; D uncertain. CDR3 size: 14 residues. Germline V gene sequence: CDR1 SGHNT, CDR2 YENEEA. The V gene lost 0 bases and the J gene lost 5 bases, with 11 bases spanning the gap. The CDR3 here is CASSLDYGSHEQYF. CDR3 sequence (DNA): TGTGCCAGCAGCTTAGATTACGGGTCACACGAGCAGTACTTC.

The chain's CDR3 is CASSPNHHRGKSTGELFF. For the CDR3, the DNA is TGTGCCAGTAGTCCAAACCACCACAGGGGAAAAAGCACCGGGGAGCTGTTTTTT. This chain joins TRBV19 and TRBJ2-2; TRBD1 agrees at 7 bases. The J segment lost 4 bases and the V segment lost 5 bases, leaving 16 bases of the junction unmatched. The CDR3 sequence is 18 residues long. Germline CDR1 and CDR2: LNHDA and SQIVND (reference sequence).

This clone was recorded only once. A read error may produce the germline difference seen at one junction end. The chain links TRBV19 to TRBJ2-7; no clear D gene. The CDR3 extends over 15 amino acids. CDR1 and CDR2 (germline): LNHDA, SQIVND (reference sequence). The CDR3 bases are TGTGCCAGTAGTATCTGGGCTCCCAACTCCCACGAGCAGTACTTC. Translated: CASSIWAPNSHEQYF.

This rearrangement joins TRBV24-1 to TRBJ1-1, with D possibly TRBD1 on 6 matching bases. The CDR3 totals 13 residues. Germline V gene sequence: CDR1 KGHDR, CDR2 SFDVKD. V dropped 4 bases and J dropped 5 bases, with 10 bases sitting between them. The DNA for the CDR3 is TGTGCCACCAGTGACCCCACAGGGACTGAAGCTTTCTTT. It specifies CATSDPTGTEAFF.

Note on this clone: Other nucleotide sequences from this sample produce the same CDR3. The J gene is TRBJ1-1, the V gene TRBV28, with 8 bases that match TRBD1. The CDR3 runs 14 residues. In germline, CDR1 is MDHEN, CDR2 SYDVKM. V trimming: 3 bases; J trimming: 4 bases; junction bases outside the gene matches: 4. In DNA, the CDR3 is TGTGCCAGCAGTTTTCAGGGGGCGGGCACTGAAGCTTTCTTT. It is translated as CASSFQGAGTEAFF.

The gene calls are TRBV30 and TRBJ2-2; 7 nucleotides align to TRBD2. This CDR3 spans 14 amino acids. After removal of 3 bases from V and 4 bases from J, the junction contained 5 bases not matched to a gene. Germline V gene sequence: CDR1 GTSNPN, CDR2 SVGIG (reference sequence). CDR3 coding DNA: TGTGCCTGGAGACGGGGAGGGCCCACCGGGGAGCTGTTTTTT. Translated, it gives CAWRRGGPTGELFF.

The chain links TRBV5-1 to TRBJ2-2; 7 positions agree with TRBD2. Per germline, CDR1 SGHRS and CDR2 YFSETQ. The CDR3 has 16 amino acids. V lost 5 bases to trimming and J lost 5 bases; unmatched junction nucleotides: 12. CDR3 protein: CASRPGEGRGTGELFF. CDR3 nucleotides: TGCGCCAGCAGACCGGGGGAGGGGCGCGGGACCGGGGAGCTGTTTTTT.

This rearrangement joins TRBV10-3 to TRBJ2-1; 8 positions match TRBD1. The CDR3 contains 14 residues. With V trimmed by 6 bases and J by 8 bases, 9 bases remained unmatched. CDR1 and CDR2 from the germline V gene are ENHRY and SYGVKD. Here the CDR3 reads CAIREDRGDDEQFF. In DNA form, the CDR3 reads TGTGCCATCAGGGAAGACAGGGGCGATGATGAGCAGTTCTTC.

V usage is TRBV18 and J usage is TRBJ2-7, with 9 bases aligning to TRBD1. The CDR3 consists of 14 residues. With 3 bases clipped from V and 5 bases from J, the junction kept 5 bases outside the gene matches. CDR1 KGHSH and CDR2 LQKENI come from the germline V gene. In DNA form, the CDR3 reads TGTGCCAGCTCACCGCCCGGGACAGGGAACGAGCAGTACTTC. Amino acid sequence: CASSPPGTGNEQYF.

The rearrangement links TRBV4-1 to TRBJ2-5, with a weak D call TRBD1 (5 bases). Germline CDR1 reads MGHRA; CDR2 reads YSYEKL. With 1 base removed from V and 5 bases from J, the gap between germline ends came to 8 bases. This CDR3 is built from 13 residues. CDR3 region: CASSQGGRETQYF. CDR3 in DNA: TGCGCCAGCAGCCAAGGGGGCCGGGAGACCCAGTACTTC.

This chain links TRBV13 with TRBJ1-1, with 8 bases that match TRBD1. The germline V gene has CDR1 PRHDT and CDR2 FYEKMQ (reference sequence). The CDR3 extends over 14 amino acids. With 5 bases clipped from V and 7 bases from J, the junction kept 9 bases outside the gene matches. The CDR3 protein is CASSILQGGSEAFF. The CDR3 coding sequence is TGTGCCAGCAGCATCTTACAGGGGGGCAGTGAAGCTTTCTTT.

Here the CDR3 reads CASSLGTGPSGNTIYF. The CDR3 DNA reads as TGTGCCAGCAGCCTTGGGACAGGGCCTTCTGGAAACACCATATATTTT. The chain is built from TRBV5-6 and TRBJ1-3, with TRBD1 matching 9 bases. From germline, CDR1 is SGHDT and CDR2 YYEEEE. Unmatched junction bases numbered 6, after V lost 4 bases and J lost 1 base. CDR3 length equals 16 residues. The full variable domain, in which reference TRBV5-6 and TRBJ1-3 provide the parts outside the CDR3, is DAGVTQSPTHLIKTRGQQVTLRCSPKSGHDTVSWYQQALGQGPQFIFQYYEEEERQRGNFPDRFSGHQFPNYSSELNVNALLLGDSALYLCASSLGTGPSGNTIYFGEGSWLTVV.